This entry is about one TCR beta chain. This clonotype was seen many times. Its recognized antigen is unknown. There are no base qualities to consult, and no much larger clone falls within one base. The library came from 5' RACE. Sequencing used a NextSeq 500. To correct for sequencing error and PCR bias, the TCR library protocol tagged individual cDNA molecules with unique molecular identifiers. Sequencing covered both TCR alpha and beta chains, and within each sample the abundances of alpha and beta sequences were tightly co-correlated. Regarding the original processing steps: Decombinator V4 was used to perform V gene, J gene and CDR3 annotation of TCR sequences. TCRs were defined as expanded if a significant change between any two time points was detected under a Poisson model with p below 0.0001. TCR abundances were normalised to the total number of TCRs sequenced per sample and expressed as counts per million. TRAV1-2 paired with TRAJ12, TRAJ20 or TRAJ33 defined MAIT TCRs, while TRAV10 paired with TRAJ18 defined iNKT TCRs. VDJdb, accessed on 1 November 2021, was searched for TCRs annotated for CMV, EBV and SARS-CoV-2, and TCRs annotated for more than one antigen were excluded. TCRdb reran the public reads through fastp at Q25 and MiXCR, keeping productive beta chains. Rows with a matching CDR3 protein are joined into one entry that keeps the most common DNA and genes. TCRdb, not the original authors, processed these V and J calls. The sample data list under 30,000 distinct CDR3 sequences, and around 4% of these were observed just once. Clones ranked in the top ten supply more than 15% of the sample.

These data originate in a study of early T cells in non-severe SARS-CoV-2 infection (dated by TCRdb to the early 2020s). Background on the whole study: Because TCR sequencing was done on bulk RNA from unsorted whole blood, the alpha and beta chains could not be paired.

CDR1 and CDR2, per the germline V gene (reference sequence), are LGHDT and YNNKEL. Including cysteine and phenylalanine, the CDR3 has 13 amino acids. The sequence is cut down to CDR3 DNA, 39 bases in frame from base 1. The trim is 0 bases for V and 7 bases for J, with a gap of 10 bases between the germline ends. Findings and caveats that apply to the study as a whole: VDJdb matching was skewed toward anti-spike CD8 responses and likely underestimated virus-specific expansions by missing private and CD4 specificities.

The study was a case-control design nested within a healthcare worker cohort in London, UK, with weekly nasopharyngeal swab PCR tests and blood sampling. Healthcare workers were recruited during the week of the UK lockdown, between 23 and 31 March 2020, and followed weekly for up to roughly 15 weeks. The sequenced sample consisted of whole blood. The sequence joins TRBV3-1 to TRBJ2-7, with TRBD1 perhaps the D gene, on 6 matching bases. This sequence was found in an adult who was a healthcare worker with PCR-confirmed SARS-CoV-2 infection or an uninfected control (not recorded which). The CDR3 sequence is CASSQESQGEQYF. The DNA reads TGTGCCAGCAGCCAAGAGTCGCAGGGGGAGCAGTACTTC.